This is a list of T cell receptor beta chains from one sample in a study of cytomegalovirus exposure and HLA in healthy donors. TCRdb's table, derived via immunoSEQ multiplex PCR, lists solely in-frame clones and lacks some. The sample shows 80,000 to 95,000 clones, 84% of them seen only once. Sequencing was carried out using PBMCs. The receptors derive from a woman in her late teens or twenties in good health and CMV-seropositive. CDR3s include the opening cysteine and the closing phenylalanine or tryptophan. D genes are given only for firm matches. Clone size, where shown, is once, few, many, or a class for clones that have expanded.

d_call | j_call | clone_size | v_call | cdr3_nt | cdr3_aa
TRBD1 | TRBJ1-2 | NA | TRBV7-2 | TGTGCCAGCAGCTTAGTCCGACAGGGAAGAAGCTATGGCTACACCTTC | CASSLVRQGRSYGYTF
TRBD2 | TRBJ2-2 | NA | TRBV7-3 | TGTGCCAGCAGCTCCGGGAGGACCGGGGAGCTGTTTTTT | CASSSGRTGELFF
NA | TRBJ1-1 | NA | TRBV6-1 | TGTGCCAGCAGGACAGGTTTTGAGTTCACTGAAGCTTTCTTT | CASRTGFEFTEAFF
TRBD1 | TRBJ1-3 | NA | TRBV19 | TGTGCCAGTAGTATATCAGGGGGTGGAAACACCATATATTTT | CASSISGGGNTIYF
NA | TRBJ1-1 | once | TRBV6-1 | TGTGCCAGCAGTGAAGCGAGGCTCCGCATGAACACTGAAGCTTTCTTT | CASSEARLRMNTEAFF
TRBD1 | TRBJ2-2 | NA | TRBV23-1 | TGCGCCAGCAGTCAATCTACTCCGACAGGGGGTGAGGCCGGGGAGCTGTTTTTT | CASSQSTPTGGEAGELFF
NA | TRBJ1-5 | NA | TRBV7-8 | TGTGCCAGCAGCTTAGCGCCCGCAAGGAGTACGAGATATAGCAATCAGCCCCAGCATTTT | CASSLAPARSTRYSNQPQHF
NA | TRBJ1-2 | NA | TRBV5-8 | TGTGCCAGCAGCTTACTGAACTATGGCTACACCTTC | CASSLLNYGYTF
TRBD1 | TRBJ1-1 | NA | TRBV5-6 | TGTGCCAGCAGCTTGGGGACAGGGCTTATCACTGAAGCTTTCTTT | CASSLGTGLITEAFF
TRBD1 | TRBJ2-7 | NA | TRBV25-1 | TGTGCCAGCAGTGGGGACAGGGCGAAGTCCTACGAGCAGTACTTC | CASSGDRAKSYEQYF
NA | TRBJ2-3 | NA | TRBV19 | TGTGCCAGTAGTCCCCGGGTTCTCACAGATACGCAGTATTTT | CASSPRVLTDTQYF
NA | TRBJ2-3 | NA | TRBV15 | TGTGCCACCCTAGCTCTTAGCACAGATACGCAGTATTTT | CATLALSTDTQYF
NA | TRBJ1-2 | NA | TRBV7-9 | TGTTCCAGCAGCTTAGAGAGGGAGAGCTACACCTTC | CSSSLERESYTF
NA | TRBJ2-3 | once | TRBV7-9 | TGTGCCAGCAGCTCAGGGGCAGATACGCAGTATTTT | CASSSGADTQYF
TRBD1 | TRBJ2-5 | NA | TRBV4-1 | TGCGCCAGCAGCCCCGGCGGGACAGGGCTTGGGGAGACCCAGTACTTC | CASSPGGTGLGETQYF
TRBD1 | TRBJ2-6 | NA | TRBV10-3 | TGTGCCATCGGGGACAGGGCATCTGGGGCCAACGTCCTGACTTTC | CAIGDRASGANVLTF
TRBD2 | TRBJ2-1 | NA | TRBV9 | TGTGCCAGCAGCGATAGCGGGAGGGCCGGTAATGAGCAGTTCTTC | CASSDSGRAGNEQFF
TRBD1 | TRBJ2-2 | NA | TRBV18 | TGTGCCAGCCGGGACAGAACAATCACCGGGGAGCTGTTTTTT | CASRDRTITGELFF
NA | TRBJ1-5 | NA | TRBV18 | TGTGCCAGCTCACCAGGGCATAGCAATCAGCCCCAGCATTTT | CASSPGHSNQPQHF
NA | TRBJ2-5 | NA | TRBV28 | TGTGCCAGCAGCTCTCGTGGATTCGGACAGCCCCAAGAGACCCAGTACTTC | CASSSRGFGQPQETQYF
TRBD1 | TRBJ2-7 | NA | TRBV5-1 | TGCGCCAGCAGCTTGTACGGGACAGGGAGCTCCTACGAGCAGTACTTC | CASSLYGTGSSYEQYF
NA | TRBJ1-4 | few | TRBV6-5 | TGTGCCAGCAGTTACCGGCCGGCTGGGCCGACTGAAAAACTGTTTTTT | CASSYRPAGPTEKLFF
NA | TRBJ1-1 | NA | TRBV6-5 | TGTGCCAGCAGCCCAGCCGGGTTACCTGAAGCTTTCTTT | CASSPAGLPEAFF
TRBD1 | TRBJ2-7 | NA | TRBV27 | TGTGCCAGCAGTTACAGTGGGGGACAGGGCTACGAGCAGTACTTC | CASSYSGGQGYEQYF
NA | TRBJ2-5 | NA | TRBV4-1 | TGCGCCAGCAGCCAAGATGGGACCGGGGGAGTCCAAGAGACCCAGTACTTC | CASSQDGTGGVQETQYF
TRBD2 | TRBJ2-1 | NA | TRBV28 | TGTGCCAGCAACCTAGCGGGAGGGCCCTACAATGAGCAGTTCTTC | CASNLAGGPYNEQFF
TRBD2 | TRBJ2-2 | NA | TRBV7-3 | TGTGCCAGCAGCGGAAGCGGGACGTCAAACCCCGGGGAGCTGTTTTTT | CASSGSGTSNPGELFF
NA | TRBJ2-7 | NA | TRBV5-4 | TGTGCCAGCAGCTTGGCCGGGGGGCCGGCCTACGAGCAGTACTTC | CASSLAGGPAYEQYF
NA | TRBJ2-7 | NA | TRBV5-8 | TGTGCCAGCAGCTTGTTGGCAGCGACCCACGAGCAGTACTTC | CASSLLAATHEQYF
TRBD1 | TRBJ1-1 | NA | TRBV9 | TGTGCCAGCAGCGTAGAACAGGGGATTACTGAAGCTTTCTTT | CASSVEQGITEAFF
TRBD1 | TRBJ1-2 | NA | TRBV5-1 | TGCGCCAGCAGCCCAGCCCCGGGACAGGGTGCCTATGGCTACACCTTC | CASSPAPGQGAYGYTF
NA | TRBJ2-3 | NA | TRBV5-1 | TGCGCCAGCAGCTTGGAGGCTAGAGATACGCAGTATTTT | CASSLEARDTQYF
NA | TRBJ2-5 | NA | TRBV29-1 | TGCAGCGTGGGAGGCCCTAAGCCTTTGGGTGAGACCCAGTACTTC | CSVGGPKPLGETQYF
NA | TRBJ2-7 | NA | TRBV9 | TGTGCCAGCTTATACGACCCAACAGGGAGTTCCTCCTACGAGCAGTACTTC | CASLYDPTGSSSYEQYF
NA | TRBJ2-7 | NA | TRBV15 | TGTGCCACAGGGGTGGGCAGGGATTACGAGCAGTACTTC | CATGVGRDYEQYF
NA | TRBJ2-3 | NA | TRBV5-4 | TGTGCCAGCAGCTTGGCTGTAGCGCCTAGCACAGATACGCAGTATTTT | CASSLAVAPSTDTQYF
NA | TRBJ2-7 | NA | TRBV4-1 | TGCGCCAGCAGCCAAGATCGGGCGGGAACCGCCTACGAGCAGTACTTC | CASSQDRAGTAYEQYF